The 17 T cell receptor beta chains reported below all come from one sample, sequenced in a study of beta chain features in type 1 diabetes. What was sequenced were expressed TCRB transcripts, since all of the isolated RNA had been reverse transcribed. Libraries were prepared by immunoSEQ multiplex PCR; TCRdb keeps only in-frame clonotypes and omits some of them. The repertoire includes hundreds of thousands of clones, roughly 12% of them detected once, and 0.022% sits in the top ten. The antigens of these receptors remain unknown. Study-wide findings and caveats: Significant though moderate, a shortening of TCRB CDR3s appeared in all four CD4+ subsets of Type 1 diabetes patients.

The sequenced sample was naive CD4+ T cells from blood. These receptors came from a man younger than 30 with type 1 diabetes.

The chain employs TRBV20-1 and TRBJ2-1; weak D call: TRBD1 (5 bases). CDR1 is DFQATT, CDR2 SNEGSKA, per germline (reference sequence). With 3 bases removed from V and 6 bases from J, the gap between germline ends came to 6 bases. This CDR3 region has 11 residues. The DNA for the CDR3 is TGCAGTGCTAGCAGGGCCAATGAGCAGTTCTTC. This codes for CSASRANEQFF.

This clone came up a few times. The rearrangement links TRBV15 to TRBJ2-3; 9 bases fit TRBD2. This CDR3 region has 17 residues. V gave up 0 bases and J gave up 4 bases; unmatched junction bases: 8. The germline V gene encodes CDR1 LNHNV and CDR2 YYDKDF (reference sequence). This CDR3 reads CATSRDNQRGVADTQYF. The CDR3 DNA reads TGTGCCACCAGCAGAGATAACCAGCGGGGGGTCGCAGATACGCAGTATTTT.

This clone was observed a handful of times. This chain joins TRBV2 and TRBJ2-2; D not resolved. This CDR3 has 15 residues. In germline, CDR1 is SNHLY, CDR2 FYNNEI. V was shortened by 3 bases and J by 0 bases, with 8 bases between the two germline ends. The chain's CDR3 is CASSEGFSNTGELFF. The CDR3, as DNA: TGTGCCAGCAGTGAGGGCTTTTCGAACACCGGGGAGCTGTTTTTT. Full variable domain (missing parts from reference TRBV2 and TRBJ2-2): EPEVTQTPSHQVTQMGQEVILRCVPISNHLYFYWYRQILGQKVEFLVSFYNNEISEKSEIFDDQFSVERPDGSNFTLKIRSTKLEDSAMYFCASSEGFSNTGELFFGEGSRLTVL.

V gene TRBV7-9 combines with J gene TRBJ1-3; no firm D call. CDR1 is SEHNR and CDR2 is FQNEAQ in the germline V gene (reference sequence). CDR3 length equals 15 residues. Trimming took off 5 bases at V and 2 bases at J, with 13 bases between the two ends. The CDR3 sequence is CASSVDLLTGNTIYF. CDR3 coding DNA: TGTGCCAGCAGCGTAGACCTTCTCACTGGAAACACCATATATTTT.

The chain combines TRBV30 with TRBJ1-3; D gene unclear. The ends were cut back, 2 bases at V and 0 bases at J, with 5 bases in the middle. Germline CDR1 GTSNPN, CDR2 SVGIG (reference sequence). The CDR3 runs 13 residues. Here the CDR3 reads CAWSQHSGNTIYF. The CDR3 nucleotides read TGTGCCTGGAGTCAGCACTCTGGAAACACCATATATTTT.

The rearrangement uses TRBV11-2 and TRBJ1-2, with D perhaps matching TRBD1 (6 bases). The V end was cut by 1 base, the J end by 2 bases, with 11 bases between. The germline V gene has CDR1 SGHAT and CDR2 FQNNGV. This CDR3 comprises 15 residues. The CDR3 loop is CASSLVRTANYGYTF. The CDR3 DNA is TGTGCCAGCAGCTTAGTTAGGACAGCAAACTATGGCTACACCTTC.

The V and J genes are TRBV6-1 and TRBJ1-3; the match to TRBD1 covers 7 bases. The germline CDR1 and CDR2 sequences are MNHNS and SASEGT. V shed 4 bases, J shed 0 bases, and the junction held 6 bases outside the gene matches. The CDR3 runs to 16 residues. This CDR3 reads CASSGLGQPSGNTIYF. CDR3 bases: TGTGCCAGCAGTGGGCTGGGACAGCCCTCTGGAAACACCATATATTTT.

This clone was found a few times. The chain combines TRBV6-5 with TRBJ2-7; D is uncertain. The CDR3 contains 15 residues. CDR1 and CDR2 from the germline V gene are MNHEY and SVGAGI. V gave up 2 bases and J gave up 0 bases, with 11 bases separating them. This CDR3 reads CASSYGQSFSYEQYF. The CDR3 coding sequence is TGTGCCAGCAGTTACGGGCAGAGCTTCTCCTACGAGCAGTACTTC.

The chain links TRBV6-5 to TRBJ2-2, with TRBD2 matching over 9 bases. The junction had 4 bases not matched to a gene; V was cut back by 2 bases and J by 6 bases. Germline V lookup: CDR1 MNHEY, CDR2 SVGAGI. The CDR3 totals 15 residues. The DNA of the CDR3 is TGTGCCAGCAGTTACGGGACTAGCCTAGCCGGGGAGCTGTTTTTT. It is translated as CASSYGTSLAGELFF.

The chain is built from TRBV7-2 and TRBJ1-2; tentatively, D is TRBD1 (6 bases). Germline V lookup: CDR1 SGHTA, CDR2 FQGNSA. The length of the CDR3 is 15 residues. The V and J ends lost 2 bases and 0 bases respectively, with 10 bases between them. CDR3 amino acids: CASSLRDTSNYGYTF. Written as DNA, the CDR3 is TGTGCCAGCAGCTTACGGGACACCTCTAACTATGGCTACACCTTC.

This clone was counted a few times. This sequence joins TRBV9 and TRBJ2-2; 7 nucleotides agree with TRBD1. Trimming cost V 0 bases and J 6 bases; bases outside gene matches: 5. The CDR3 length is 15 residues. Looked up from germline, CDR1 is SGDLS and CDR2 is YYNGEE. Here the CDR3 reads CASSVGQGRSGELFF. CDR3 DNA sequence: TGTGCCAGCAGCGTAGGACAGGGCCGGTCCGGGGAGCTGTTTTTT. The full variable domain, completed using reference TRBV9 and TRBJ2-2, is DSGVTQTPKHLITATGQRVTLRCSPRSGDLSVYWYQQSLDQGLQFLIQYYNGEERAKGNILERFSAQQFPDLHSELNLSSLELGDSALYFCASSVGQGRSGELFFGEGSRLTVL.

The chain uses TRBV5-4 and TRBJ1-6; D call uncertain. The CDR3 length is 13 residues. Looked up from germline, CDR1 is SGHNT and CDR2 is YYREEE (reference sequence). Trimming left V 4 bases short and J 4 bases short, with 6 bases between. Written as DNA, the CDR3 is TGTGCCAGCAGCCCGGATTATAATTCACCCCTCCACTTT. The encoded protein is CASSPDYNSPLHF.

This clone occurred a few times. J is TRBJ2-1 and V is TRBV27; 9 bases are shared with TRBD1. After removal of 5 bases from V and 8 bases from J, the junction contained 7 bases not matched to a gene. CDR1 is MNHEY, CDR2 SMNVEV, per germline (reference sequence). The CDR3 loop spans 14 amino acids. CDR3 amino acids: CASSPGTGFDEQFF. The CDR3 bases are TGTGCCAGCAGTCCGGGGACAGGGTTTGATGAGCAGTTCTTC.

This clone turned up a few times. The J gene is TRBJ2-2, the V gene TRBV6-1, with 7 bases that match TRBD1. Germline V CDR1 and CDR2: MNHNS, SASEGT. This CDR3 comprises 14 residues. The ends lost 11 bases at V and 1 base at J; junction bases unmatched: 7. The CDR3 coding sequence is TGTGCCTCAGCCGGGACAGTGAACACCGGGGAGCTGTTTTTT. Translation gives CASAGTVNTGELFF.

This chain links TRBV27 with TRBJ1-6, with TRBD1 identical over 9 bases. The germline V gene encodes CDR1 MNHEY and CDR2 SMNVEV (reference sequence). J was trimmed by 6 bases and V by 6 bases; bases with no gene match: 6. The CDR3 runs to 15 residues. CDR3 amino acids: CASRARTGVNSPLHF. The CDR3 region has the DNA TGTGCCAGCAGAGCGAGGACAGGGGTTAATTCACCCCTCCACTTT.

This clone was observed a few times. V usage is TRBV29-1 and J usage is TRBJ1-1, with 9 bases lining up with TRBD1. Germline CDR1 reads SQVTM; CDR2 reads ANQGSEA. The ends lost 1 base at V and 4 bases at J; junction bases unmatched: 4. The length of the CDR3 is 14 residues. DNA of the CDR3: TGCAGCGTTGAAGGACAGGGGGGATTCACTGAAGCTTTCTTT. Protein product: CSVEGQGGFTEAFF.

This rearrangement joins TRBV10-3 to TRBJ2-1; possibly TRBD1 for D (5 bases). V was pared by 0 bases and J by 12 bases, with 12 bases between. Germline values: CDR1 ENHRY, CDR2 SYGVKD. The CDR3 is 13 amino acids. CDR3: CAISESPPRGQFF. CDR3 in DNA: TGTGCCATCAGTGAGTCTCCCCCAAGGGGGCAGTTCTTC.